This TCR beta chain emerged from a study of blood T cell repertoires in COVID-19 (dated by TCRdb to 2019 to 2021). Broadly, across the study: Samples from collaborators originated in the United States, Italy and Spain and spanned both the acute and convalescent phases of COVID-19. The prospective study material was composed of cDNA or gDNA derived from T cells, B-cell-depleted T cells, or PBMCs. Subjects who had been exposed to COVID-19, were actively infected with it, or had recovered from it provided the deeply sampled blood TCRbeta repertoires that made up the dataset. The repertoires were released in a freely available public database meant as a resource for research on the immune response to SARS-CoV-2. The samples were drawn from two sources: the first 160 participants of the ongoing ImmuneRACE study, and about 1,300 subjects contributed by 6 global collaborators. Sample metadata almost always included a de-identified subject ID, COVID-19 status, age in years and sex. HLA class I and class II types, where available, came from metadata supplied by the sample provider rather than from assay-based typing. Study-wide findings and limitations: How much clinical and demographic metadata was included differed by source and by participant, and the metadata was provided uncurated.

TCRbeta CDR3 regions were amplified from genomic DNA using the immunoSEQ Assay, a bias-controlled multiplex PCR. The paper's processing steps were these. Nucleated cell counts per sample were estimated from amplification of reference gene primers within the assay. Sequence reads were collapsed and filtered to measure the absolute abundance of every unique TCRbeta CDR3 rearrangement. For each sample, productive Simpson clonality was calculated as the square root of Simpson's diversity index across productive rearrangements. This is the immuneACCESS table as TCRdb keeps it, with only in-frame sequences that have V and J called. A part of the clones is gone; compared with another copy, unresolved V genes explain less than half, and the rest is unexplained. Clone size and V and J calls were adopted from that table, with D and trimming inferred from the DNA. The sample yields approximately 15,000 clones; 85% to 90% were counted once. Jointly, the top ten make up over 2% of the sample.

The collaborating institutions used their own protocols to collect whole blood in K2EDTA tubes. For TCRbeta analysis, collaborator samples were shipped as frozen whole blood, as isolated PBMCs, or as DNA extracted from either sample type. This clone occurred once. This receptor's antigen is unknown. Base qualities are missing; no much larger clone stands one base away. V loses 4 bases, J loses 3 bases, and the germline ends lie 10 bases apart. The CDR3 sequence holds 15 residues, the cysteine and phenylalanine included. Only the CDR3 region is kept as DNA, spanning 45 bases read in frame from base 1. CDR1 and CDR2, per the germline V gene (reference sequence), are MNHEY and SMNVEV.

This TCR came from a woman between 65 and 79 years old in a cohort sampled during active or convalescent COVID-19. The specimen sequenced was peripheral blood. The chain is assembled from TRBV27 and TRBJ1-6; the D gene is not confidently resolved. The CDR3 protein sequence reads: CASSSIGDYNSPLHF. The DNA sequence is TGTGCCAGCAGTTCGATAGGAGACTATAATTCACCCCTCCACTTT.